One and the same sample provided the 26 T cell receptor beta chains below, sequenced in a study of response to subunit inactivated influenza vaccine (dated by TCRdb to the late 2010s). The method behind the library was RT-PCR. Instrument used: Illumina HiSeq 2500. The public reads were reprocessed in TCRdb via fastp at Q25 and MiXCR, keeping in-frame beta chains. Identical CDR3 protein sequences are pooled into one entry, listed with their most common genes and DNA. Present in this sample are hundreds of thousands of distinct CDR3 sequences, 7.6% of which were seen just once. Clones ranked in the top ten supply over 10% of the sample. Sample: PBMCs from blood, taken less than 30 months after vaccination. These receptors were collected from a man in his fifties or sixties who received an inactivated influenza vaccine. Donor details come from another sample of the same person, matched by shared clones.

In its sample, this clonotype was seen a few times. This chain joins TRBV12-3 or TRBV12-4 and TRBJ1-2; the D is unclear. The CDR3 has 14 residues. With 7 bases removed from V and 0 bases from J, the gap between germline ends came to 12 bases. The CDR3 DNA reads TGTGCCAGCACCCGGACGGTAGCTAACTATGGCTACACCTTC. Translation gives CASTRTVANYGYTF.

This clonotype was found a few times. The chain has TRBV6-2 or TRBV6-3 and TRBJ2-2, with D uncertain. The germline CDR1 and CDR2 sequences are MNHEY and SVGEGT. V lost 6 bases and J 0 bases, leaving 11 bases between the germline ends. The CDR3 consists of 15 residues. CDR3 bases: TGTGCCAGCAGGCGAGTACCCCCGAACACCGGGGAGCTGTTTTTT. Its translation: CASRRVPPNTGELFF.

This clonotype was picked up many times. The chain has TRBV28 and TRBJ2-5; 11 nucleotides align to TRBD2. This CDR3 comprises 19 residues. V gave up 5 bases and J gave up 4 bases; unmatched junction bases: 18. From germline, CDR1 is MDHEN and CDR2 SYDVKM. The DNA of the CDR3 is TGTGCCAGCAGTCCGGGCAGGGCTACTAGCGGGAGCATCGGAGAGACCCAGTACTTC. Amino acid sequence: CASSPGRATSGSIGETQYF.

Ten or more counts support this clonotype. The chain combines TRBV10-3 with TRBJ2-3; 7 bases are shared with TRBD1. The V gene's germline CDR1 is ENHRY and CDR2 SYGVKD. The CDR3 is 18 residues long. Germline trimming cut 3 bases from V and 0 bases from J; bases unmatched to any gene: 12. As DNA, the CDR3 is TGTGCCATCAGTGATGTAGTTTATGGGACAGTGAGCACAGATACGCAGTATTTT. Translated: CAISDVVYGTVSTDTQYF.

This clonotype was detected a few times. V is TRBV20-1 and J is TRBJ2-2; 7 positions match TRBD2. The V segment lost 3 bases and the J segment 4 bases; nucleotides outside the gene matches: 2. In germline, CDR1 is DFQATT, CDR2 SNEGSKA (reference sequence). There are 13 residues in the CDR3. CDR3 sequence (DNA): TGCAGTGCTAGTCTAGCGGCCACCGGGGAGCTGTTTTTT. Its protein product is CSASLAATGELFF.

This clonotype occurred a few times. The genes are TRBV20-1 and TRBJ2-1, with 10 positions matching TRBD2. After removal of 0 bases from V and 5 bases from J, the junction contained 4 bases not matched to a gene. Looked up from germline, CDR1 is DFQATT and CDR2 is SNEGSKA (reference sequence). The CDR3 extends over 15 amino acids. CDR3 DNA: TGCAGTGCTAGAGATTGGACTAGCGGAAACAATGAGCAGTTCTTC. Translating it yields CSARDWTSGNNEQFF.

In this sample, this clonotype turned up many times. This sequence joins TRBV6-5 and TRBJ2-3, with D perhaps TRBD2 (6 bases). The germline V and J ends were trimmed by 2 bases and 3 bases, with 15 bases remaining between them. The CDR3 covers 16 residues. Germline V gene sequence: CDR1 MNHEY, CDR2 SVGAGI. CDR3 region: CASSYAVGRRTDTQYF. The DNA of the CDR3 is TGTGCCAGCAGTTACGCTGTCGGGAGAAGAACAGATACGCAGTATTTT.

This clonotype was counted between two and nine times. The CDR3 protein is CASSPSGWTGEKLFF. As DNA, the CDR3 is TGTGCCAGCAGCCCCTCAGGGTGGACAGGGGAAAAACTGTTTTTT. The chain recombines TRBV9 with TRBJ1-4; TRBD1 matches at 8 bases. The CDR3 is 15 residues long. Germline trimming cut 4 bases from V and 8 bases from J; bases unmatched to any gene: 10. In germline, CDR1 is SGDLS, CDR2 YYNGEE.

This chain uses TRBV10-3 with TRBJ1-3; TRBD1 might be the D (5 bases). Per germline, CDR1 ENHRY and CDR2 SYGVKD. The length of the CDR3 is 12 residues. The V end was cut by 8 bases, the J end by 2 bases, with 7 bases between. CDR3 protein: CAIGGAGNTIYF. DNA of the CDR3: TGTGCCATCGGGGGGGCTGGAAACACCATATATTTT.

This clonotype was seen at least ten times. The chain joins TRBV20-1 to TRBJ2-1; maybe TRBD1 (6 bases). Germline CDR1 reads DFQATT; CDR2 reads SNEGSKA (reference sequence). V was shortened by 5 bases and J by 9 bases, with 14 bases between the two germline ends. The CDR3 length is 12 residues. The CDR3 region is CSAPRQVTEQFF. CDR3 coding DNA: TGCAGTGCTCCCAGACAGGTCACTGAGCAGTTCTTC.

Points on this clonotype: A much larger clone differs from this one at a single base, so this may be a read error. V is TRBV12-3 or TRBV12-4 and J is TRBJ2-1; 10 nucleotides align to TRBD2. After removal of 5 bases from V and 9 bases from J, the junction contained 7 bases not matched to a gene. This CDR3 contains 14 residues. CDR3 sequence: CASSPAGGHSEQFF. For the CDR3, the DNA is TGTGCCAGCAGTCCAGCGGGGGGGCATTCTGAGCAGTTCTTC.

In this sample, this clonotype turned up many times. The rearrangement joins TRBV27 to TRBJ2-1, with D possibly matching TRBD2 (6 bases). The V and J ends lost 5 bases and 2 bases respectively, with 13 bases between them. This CDR3 region has 15 residues. CDR1 is MNHEY and CDR2 is SMNVEV in the germline V gene (reference sequence). CDR3 residues: CASSLGTGPYNEQFF. In DNA form, the CDR3 reads TGTGCCAGCAGTCTCGGGACTGGACCCTACAATGAGCAGTTCTTC.

This clonotype was picked up many times. V is TRBV20-1 and J is TRBJ1-1; D is unresolved. Trimming removed 2 bases from V and 8 bases from J, with 21 bases in between. The CDR3 totals 15 residues. Germline CDR1 DFQATT, CDR2 SNEGSKA (reference sequence). The CDR3 DNA sequence: TGCAGTGCTAGACCGGTCGGCGCTTCCCGGGCCGAAGCTTTCTTT. Amino acid sequence: CSARPVGASRAEAFF.

The chain carries TRBV11-2 and TRBJ2-5; D remains ambiguous. The CDR3 spans 13 residues. V lost 3 bases to trimming and J lost 5 bases, with 10 bases between them. CDR1 and CDR2 from the germline V gene are SGHAT and FQNNGV. CDR3 in DNA: TGTGCCAGCAGCTTTGCACTGCTGGAGACCCAGTACTTC. It translates to CASSFALLETQYF.

This clonotype was counted ten times or more. This chain links TRBV18 with TRBJ2-7; TRBD1 agrees at 10 bases. The CDR3 totals 14 residues. J gave up 2 bases and V 8 bases, and 6 bases lay outside the gene matches. Germline lookup yields CDR1 KGHSH and CDR2 LQKENI. CDR3 sequence: CASSPGQGTYEQYF. The CDR3 bases are TGTGCCAGCAGTCCGGGACAGGGGACCTACGAGCAGTACTTC.

The V and J genes are TRBV7-2 and TRBJ2-2; D remains unclear. CDR3 length: 13 residues. The ends were cut back, 2 bases at V and 6 bases at J, with 7 bases in the middle. Germline loops: CDR1 SGHTA, CDR2 FQGNSA. The CDR3 spells CASSLRWAGELFF. The CDR3, as DNA: TGTGCCAGCAGCTTAAGATGGGCCGGGGAGCTGTTTTTT.

The CDR3 region has the DNA TGTGCCAGCAGCGCGGATCCGGGACTAGCATATGAGCAGTTCTTC. Its protein product is CASSADPGLAYEQFF. This chain connects TRBV9 to TRBJ2-1, with TRBD2 matching 9 bases. This CDR3 is 15 amino acids long. Trimming at V came to 3 bases and at J to 8 bases, leaving 9 bases not matched to a gene. From germline, CDR1 is SGDLS and CDR2 YYNGEE.

This clonotype was seen only a few times. CDR3 residues: CASSRGQYYGYTF. The CDR3 DNA follows: TGTGCCAGCAGCCGGGGACAGTATTATGGCTACACCTTC. V and J are TRBV6-1 and TRBJ1-2, with 7 bases lining up with TRBD1. CDR3 length equals 13 residues. Germline V gives CDR1 MNHNS, CDR2 SASEGT. Losses at the gene ends were 6 bases for V and 5 bases for J; bases not matched to a gene: 6.

There are a few counts of this clonotype. V gene TRBV4-1 combines with J gene TRBJ2-7; D ambiguous. Deletions cut 0 bases from V and 6 bases from J, with 6 bases between. The CDR3 consists of 12 residues. Germline CDR1 and CDR2: MGHRA and YSYEKL. The CDR3 coding sequence is TGCGCCAGCAGCCAAGAAAGAGGCGAGCAGTACTTC. As protein: CASSQERGEQYF.

This clonotype was seen many times. This CDR3 reads CASSSSPSGGGSYNEQFF. CDR3 bases: TGTGCCAGCAGTTCTTCCCCCAGCGGAGGGGGCTCCTACAATGAGCAGTTCTTC. The chain has TRBV11-2 and TRBJ2-1, with D perhaps being TRBD1 or TRBD2 (6 bases each). Germline assignment: CDR1 SGHAT and CDR2 FQNNGV. The V and J ends lost 6 bases and 0 bases respectively, with 21 bases between them. CDR3 size: 18 residues.

This sequence joins TRBV29-1 and TRBJ2-7; the match to TRBD1 covers 10 bases. Germline V gene data show CDR1 as SQVTM and CDR2 as ANQGSEA. The CDR3 loop spans 14 amino acids. V was pared by 1 base and J by 6 bases, with 6 bases of the junction left unmatched. The CDR3 here is CSVEVGTGDLEQYF. The CDR3, as DNA: TGCAGCGTTGAAGTTGGGACAGGGGACCTCGAGCAGTACTTC.

The chain uses TRBV11-2 and TRBJ2-5; D tentatively fits TRBD1 or TRBD2 (5 bases each). Germline-derived CDR1 and CDR2 are SGHAT and FQNNGV. The CDR3 length is 12 residues. V lost 0 bases and J lost 7, with 6 bases in between. The CDR3 here is CASSLDGGTQYF. In DNA, the CDR3 is TGTGCCAGCAGCTTAGATGGGGGGACCCAGTACTTC.

The chain has TRBV5-6 and TRBJ2-4; possibly TRBD1 or TRBD2 for D (6 bases each). This CDR3 has 18 residues. Looked up from germline, CDR1 is SGHDT and CDR2 is YYEEEE. V dropped 5 bases and J dropped 6 bases, with 27 bases sitting between them. The CDR3 reads CASSPRGAREGSGNIQYF. CDR3 nucleotide sequence: TGTGCCAGCAGTCCGAGGGGGGCCCGCGAGGGGTCCGGAAACATTCAGTACTTC.

The V call is TRBV12-3 or TRBV12-4, the J call TRBJ2-7, with D unresolved. CDR3 length: 13 residues. Trimming took 6 bases from V and 3 from J, leaving 12 bases between them. The CDR3 DNA follows: TGTGCCAGCAGAGACGAAGGCGTCTACGAGCAGTACTTC. It codes for CASRDEGVYEQYF.

In its sample, this clonotype was seen a few times. The chain uses TRBV11-2 and TRBJ2-1; D uncertain. Germline CDR1 SGHAT, CDR2 FQNNGV. The V gene lost 4 bases and the J gene lost 4 bases, with 8 bases spanning the gap. This CDR3 has 13 residues. CDR3 coding DNA: TGTGCCAGCAGCTGGGCTATATACAATGAGCAGTTCTTC. Its translation is CASSWAIYNEQFF.

A few counts support this clonotype. DNA of the CDR3: TGCAGCGTTGAAGGGACAGGGGGCTACGACGAGCAGTACTTC. Protein sequence: CSVEGTGGYDEQYF. The gene calls are TRBV29-1 and TRBJ2-7, with 11 bases identical to TRBD1. V was pared by 1 base and J by 5 bases, with 4 bases of the junction left unmatched. The V gene's germline CDR1 is SQVTM and CDR2 ANQGSEA. This CDR3 has 14 amino acids.